The rows below give T cell receptor beta chains drawn from one sample of a study of Ad26.COV2.S vaccination and SARS-CoV-2 variants. Profiling relied on immunoSEQ multiplex PCR, and the TCRdb table lists in-frame clones only, not all of them. The sample has around 400,000 clones, roughly 80% seen once. Sample: peripheral blood, taken in a trial of Ad26.COV2.S vaccine versus placebo. The receptors were gathered from a person aged 18-65 years who received the Ad26.COV2.S COVID-19 vaccine or a placebo. Each CDR3 is given with its conserved first and last residue. The D gene is left open where the match is weak. Only part of the rows carry a size: once, few, many, or a class if the clone is expanded.

V,size,D,J,CDR3,DNA
TRBV18,.,TRBD1,TRBJ1-1,CASSVSGGLNTEAFF,TGTGCCAGCTCAGTGTCAGGGGGCCTGAACACTGAAGCTTTCTTT
TRBV7-9,.,.,TRBJ2-5,CASSLGLAHQETQYF,TGTGCCAGCAGCTTAGGGTTAGCCCACCAAGAGACCCAGTACTTC
TRBV6-5,once,.,TRBJ2-5,CASSYSTPPETQYF,TGTGCCAGCAGTTACTCGACCCCACCAGAGACCCAGTACTTC
TRBV6-2/TRBV6-3,.,.,TRBJ1-2,CASSSRAGHGYTF,TGTGCCAGCAGTTCTCGGGCAGGGCATGGCTACACCTTC
TRBV7-3,.,.,TRBJ2-1,CASSLSWGSSYNEQFF,TGTGCCAGCAGCTTAAGTTGGGGAAGCTCCTACAATGAGCAGTTCTTC
TRBV6-5,.,.,TRBJ2-2,CASSYGGTTLQLFF,TGTGCCAGCAGTTACGGCGGTACCACTCTTCAGCTGTTTTTT
TRBV30,.,.,TRBJ2-4,CAGGRQTLAKNIQYF,TGTGCCGGAGGGAGGCAAACACTAGCCAAAAACATTCAGTACTTC
TRBV7-9,.,TRBD2,TRBJ2-5,CASSLSSGRVETQYF,TGTGCCAGCAGCTTATCTAGCGGGAGGGTGGAGACCCAGTACTTC
TRBV5-1,.,TRBD2,TRBJ2-1,CASTQREGSYNEQFF,TGCGCCAGCACCCAGCGGGAGGGCTCCTACAATGAGCAGTTCTTC
TRBV28,few,.,TRBJ2-6,CASSLWEGLSGANVLTF,TGTGCCAGCAGTTTATGGGAGGGTCTCTCTGGGGCCAACGTCCTGACTTTC
TRBV6-5,.,TRBD2,TRBJ2-7,CASRRLAGAKEQYF,TGTGCCAGCAGGAGACTAGCGGGAGCGAAAGAGCAGTACTTC
TRBV11-3,once,.,TRBJ2-1,CASSLTSGSLNEQFF,TGTGCCAGCAGCTTAACGAGCGGGTCCCTCAATGAGCAGTTCTTC
TRBV3-1/TRBV3-2,.,.,TRBJ2-5,CASSKLEDETQYF,TGTGCCAGCAGCAAACTAGAGGACGAGACCCAGTACTTC
TRBV2,.,.,TRBJ1-2,CASSQFFLSGTYTFYGYTF,TGTGCCAGCAGTCAATTTTTCCTCTCTGGGACATACACGTTTTATGGCTACACCTTC
TRBV11-2,.,TRBD1,TRBJ1-3,CASSRNRDSGIF,TGTGCCAGCAGCAGAAACCGGGACAGTGGAATTTTT
TRBV4-2,.,.,TRBJ2-7,CASSQEGSNYGGEQYF,TGTGCCAGCAGCCAAGAAGGAAGTAACTATGGTGGCGAGCAGTACTTC
TRBV5-1,few,.,TRBJ2-5,CASRDPQGGQETQYF,TGCGCCAGCAGGGACCCGCAGGGAGGTCAAGAGACCCAGTACTTC
TRBV6-2/TRBV6-3,once,TRBD2,TRBJ2-7,CASSRGGTSYEQYF,TGTGCCAGCAGTCGCGGGGGTACCTCCTACGAGCAGTACTTC
TRBV29-1,.,.,TRBJ1-1,CSGGAANTEAFF,TGCAGCGGTGGGGCAGCTAACACTGAAGCTTTCTTT
TRBV29-1,.,.,TRBJ1-5,CSVAGGVGQPQHF,TGCAGCGTTGCTGGGGGGGTAGGTCAGCCCCAGCATTTT